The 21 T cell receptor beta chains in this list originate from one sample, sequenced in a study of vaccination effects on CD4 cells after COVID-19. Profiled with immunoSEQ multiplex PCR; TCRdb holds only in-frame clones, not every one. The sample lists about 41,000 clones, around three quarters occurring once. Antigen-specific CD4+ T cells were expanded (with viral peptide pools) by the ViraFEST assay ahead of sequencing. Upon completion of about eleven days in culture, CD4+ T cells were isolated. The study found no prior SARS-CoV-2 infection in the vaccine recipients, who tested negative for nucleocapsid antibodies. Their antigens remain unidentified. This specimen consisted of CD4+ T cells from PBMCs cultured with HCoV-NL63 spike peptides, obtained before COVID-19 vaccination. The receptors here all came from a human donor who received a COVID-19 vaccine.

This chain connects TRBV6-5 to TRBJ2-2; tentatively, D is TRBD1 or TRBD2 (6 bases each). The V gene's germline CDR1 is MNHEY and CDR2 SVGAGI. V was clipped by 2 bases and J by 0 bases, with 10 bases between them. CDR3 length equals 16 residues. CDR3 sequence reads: CASSYRGPTNTGELFF. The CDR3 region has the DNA TGTGCCAGCAGTTACCGGGGGCCCACGAACACCGGGGAGCTGTTTTTT.

The CDR3 sequence: CASSFVPEETQYF. As DNA, the CDR3 is TGCGCCAGCAGCTTCGTCCCCGAGGAGACCCAGTACTTC. The chain joins TRBV5-1 to TRBJ2-5; D gene ambiguous. The V end lost 2 bases, the J end lost 5 bases, and 10 bases lay between the germline ends. CDR1 and CDR2 from the germline V gene are SGHRS and YFSETQ. The CDR3 contains 13 residues.

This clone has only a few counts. CDR3 residues: CASSPETGGIEQYV. CDR3 DNA sequence: TGTGCCAGCAGCCCAGAGACAGGGGGGATCGAGCAGTACGTC. This rearrangement joins TRBV11-3 to TRBJ2-7, with 9 positions matching TRBD1. This CDR3 contains 14 residues. Germline lookup yields CDR1 SGHNT and CDR2 YENEEA. The ends lost 5 bases at V and 6 bases at J; junction bases unmatched: 8.

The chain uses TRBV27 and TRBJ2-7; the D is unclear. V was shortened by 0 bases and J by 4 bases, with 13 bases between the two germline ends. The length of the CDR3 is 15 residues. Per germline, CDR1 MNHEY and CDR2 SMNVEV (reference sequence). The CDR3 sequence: CASSLSLVPQYEQYV. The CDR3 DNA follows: TGTGCCAGCAGTTTATCTTTGGTTCCCCAGTACGAGCAGTACGTC.

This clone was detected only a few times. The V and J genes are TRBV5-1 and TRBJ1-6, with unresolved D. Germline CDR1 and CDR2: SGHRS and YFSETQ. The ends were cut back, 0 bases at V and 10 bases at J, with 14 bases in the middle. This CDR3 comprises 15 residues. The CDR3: CASSLGTEILSPLHF. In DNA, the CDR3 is TGCGCCAGCAGCTTGGGCACAGAAATCTTGTCACCCCTCCACTTT.

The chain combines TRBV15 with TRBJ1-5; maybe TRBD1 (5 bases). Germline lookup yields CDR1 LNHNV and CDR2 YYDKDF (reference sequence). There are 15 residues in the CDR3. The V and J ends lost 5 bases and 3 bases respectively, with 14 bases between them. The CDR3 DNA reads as TGTGCCACCAGCCCATGGGACTCCGTCAATCAGCCCCAGCATTTT. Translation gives CATSPWDSVNQPQHF. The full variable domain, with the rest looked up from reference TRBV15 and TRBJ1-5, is DAMVIQNPRYQVTQFGKPVTLSCSQTLNHNVMYWYQQKSSQAPKLLFHYYDKDFNNEADTPDNFQSRRPNTSFCFLDIRSPGLGDTAMYLCATSPWDSVNQPQHFGDGTRLSIL.

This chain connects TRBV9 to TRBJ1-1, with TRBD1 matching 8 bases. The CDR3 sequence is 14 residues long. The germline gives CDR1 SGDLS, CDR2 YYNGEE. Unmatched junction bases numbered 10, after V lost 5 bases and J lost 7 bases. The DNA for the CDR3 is TGTGCCAGCAGGTCAGGGGGCGGCTCCTTTGAAGCTTTCTTT. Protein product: CASRSGGGSFEAFF. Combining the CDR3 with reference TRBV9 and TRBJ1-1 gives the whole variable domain DSGVTQTPKHLITATGQRVTLRCSPRSGDLSVYWYQQSLDQGLQFLIQYYNGEERAKGNILERFSAQQFPDLHSELNLSSLELGDSALYFCASRSGGGSFEAFFGQGTRLTVV.

The CDR3 protein is CASSSPREQGHQPQHF. CDR3 bases: TGTGCCAGCAGTTCACCTCGGGAACAGGGTCACCAGCCCCAGCATTTT. V is TRBV28 and J is TRBJ1-5, with D possibly being TRBD1 (6 bases). The CDR3 has 16 residues. Germline CDR1 reads MDHEN; CDR2 reads SYDVKM. V was clipped by 4 bases and J by 7 bases, with 20 bases between them. Full variable domain (remainder filled in from reference TRBV28 and TRBJ1-5): DVKVTQSSRYLVKRTGEKVFLECVQDMDHENMFWYRQDPGLGLRLIYFSYDVKMKEKGDIPEGYSVSREKKERFSLILESASTNQTSMYLCASSSPREQGHQPQHFGDGTRLSIL.

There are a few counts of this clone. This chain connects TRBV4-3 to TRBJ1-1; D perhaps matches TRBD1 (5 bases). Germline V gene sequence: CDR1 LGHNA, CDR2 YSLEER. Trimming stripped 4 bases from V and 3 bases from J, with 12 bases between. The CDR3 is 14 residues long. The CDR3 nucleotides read TGCGCCAGCAGCCGCGACGGGGGGGACACTGAAGCTTTCTTT. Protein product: CASSRDGGDTEAFF.

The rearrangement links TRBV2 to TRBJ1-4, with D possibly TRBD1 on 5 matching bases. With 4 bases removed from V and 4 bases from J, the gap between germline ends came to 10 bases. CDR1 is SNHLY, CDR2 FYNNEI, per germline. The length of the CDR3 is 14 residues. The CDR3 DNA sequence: TGTGCCAGCAGTGCAGGGACGGGTAATGAAAAACTGTTTTTT. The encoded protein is CASSAGTGNEKLFF.

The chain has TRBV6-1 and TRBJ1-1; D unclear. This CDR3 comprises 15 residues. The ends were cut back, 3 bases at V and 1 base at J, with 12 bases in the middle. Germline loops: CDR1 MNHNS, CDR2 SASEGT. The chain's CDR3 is CASSERPGTNTEAFF. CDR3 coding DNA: TGTGCCAGCAGTGAGCGGCCGGGTACGAACACTGAAGCTTTCTTT.

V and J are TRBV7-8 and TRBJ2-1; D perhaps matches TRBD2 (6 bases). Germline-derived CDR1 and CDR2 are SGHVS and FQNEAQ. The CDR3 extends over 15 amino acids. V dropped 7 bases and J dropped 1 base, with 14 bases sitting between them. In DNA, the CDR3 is TGTGCCAGCACTCGTGGGGGGTCTTCCTACAATGAGCAGTTCTTC. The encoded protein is CASTRGGSSYNEQFF. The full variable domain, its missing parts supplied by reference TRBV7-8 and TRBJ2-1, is GAGVSQSPRYKVAKRGQDVALRCDPISGHVSLFWYQQALGQGPEFLTYFQNEAQLDKSGLPSDRFFAERPEGSVSTLKIQRTQQEDSAVYLCASTRGGSSYNEQFFGPGTRLTVL.

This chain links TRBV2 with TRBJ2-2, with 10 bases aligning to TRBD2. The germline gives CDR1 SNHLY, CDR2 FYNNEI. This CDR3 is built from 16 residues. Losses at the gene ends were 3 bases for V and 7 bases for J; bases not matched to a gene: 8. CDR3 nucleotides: TGTGCCAGCAGTGATCGACTAGCGGGCTCTGGCGGGGAGCTGTTTTTT. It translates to CASSDRLAGSGGELFF.

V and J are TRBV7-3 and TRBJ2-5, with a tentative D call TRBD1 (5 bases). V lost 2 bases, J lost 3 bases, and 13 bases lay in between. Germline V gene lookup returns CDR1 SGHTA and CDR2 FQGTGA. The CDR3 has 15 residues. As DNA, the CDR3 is TGTGCCAGCAGCTTATTGGGGCAGGGTGAAGAGACCCAGTACTTC. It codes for CASSLLGQGEETQYF.

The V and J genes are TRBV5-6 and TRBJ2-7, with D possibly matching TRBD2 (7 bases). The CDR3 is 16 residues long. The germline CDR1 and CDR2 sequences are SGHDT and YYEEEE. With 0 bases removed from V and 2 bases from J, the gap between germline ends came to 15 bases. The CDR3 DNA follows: TGTGCCAGCAGCTTGGCCTTCGGGGGGCCCCCCTACGAGCAGTACGTC. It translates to CASSLAFGGPPYEQYV.

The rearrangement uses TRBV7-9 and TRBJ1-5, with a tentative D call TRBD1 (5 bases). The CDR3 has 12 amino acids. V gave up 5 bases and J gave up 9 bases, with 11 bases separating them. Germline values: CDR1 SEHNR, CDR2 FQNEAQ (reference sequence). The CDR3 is CASSTIGGPQHF. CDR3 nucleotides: TGTGCCAGCAGCACGATCGGGGGGCCCCAGCATTTT.

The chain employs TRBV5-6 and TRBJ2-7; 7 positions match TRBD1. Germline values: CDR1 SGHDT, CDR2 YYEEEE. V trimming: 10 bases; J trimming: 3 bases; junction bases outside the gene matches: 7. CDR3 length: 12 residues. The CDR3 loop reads CAAVTGFYEQYV. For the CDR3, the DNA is TGTGCCGCCGTGACAGGGTTCTACGAGCAGTACGTC.

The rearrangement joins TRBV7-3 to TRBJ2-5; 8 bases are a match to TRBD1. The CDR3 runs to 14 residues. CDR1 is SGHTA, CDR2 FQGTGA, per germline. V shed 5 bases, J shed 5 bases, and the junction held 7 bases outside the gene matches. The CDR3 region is CASSVQGAGETQYF. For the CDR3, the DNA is TGTGCCAGCAGCGTTCAGGGGGCTGGGGAGACCCAGTACTTC.

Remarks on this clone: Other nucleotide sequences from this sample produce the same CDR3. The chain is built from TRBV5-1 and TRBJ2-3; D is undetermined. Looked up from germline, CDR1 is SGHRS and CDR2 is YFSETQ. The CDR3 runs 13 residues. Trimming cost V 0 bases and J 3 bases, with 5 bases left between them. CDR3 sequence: CASSLGSTDTQYF. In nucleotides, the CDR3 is TGCGCCAGCAGCTTGGGTTCTACAGATACGCAGTATTTT.

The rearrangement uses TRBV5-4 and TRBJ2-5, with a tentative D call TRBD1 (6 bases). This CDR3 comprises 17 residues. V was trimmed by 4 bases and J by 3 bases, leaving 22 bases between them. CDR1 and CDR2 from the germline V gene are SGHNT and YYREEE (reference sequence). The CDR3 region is CASSPQQGRLPKETQYF. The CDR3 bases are TGTGCCAGCAGCCCCCAACAGGGTCGGTTGCCTAAAGAGACCCAGTACTTC.

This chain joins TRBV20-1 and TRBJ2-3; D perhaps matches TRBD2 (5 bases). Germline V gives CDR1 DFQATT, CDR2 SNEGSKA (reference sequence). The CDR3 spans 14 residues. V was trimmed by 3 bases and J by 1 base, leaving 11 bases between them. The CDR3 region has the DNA TGCAGTGCTAGTACACCCGGGGGCACAGATACGCAGTATTTT. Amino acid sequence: CSASTPGGTDTQYF.